This T cell receptor beta chain appears in the sequencing data of a study of blood T cells in healthy people across ages. Primed by a sample-barcoded 5' primer and a J-beta primer mix, a second PCR proceeded for 7 to 11 cycles. Tagging of each cDNA molecule was performed by a template-switch adaptor with 12 random nucleotides. One entry per CDR3 protein results from TCRdb running MiXCR on the 5' RACE reads. The profile covers over 950,000 distinct CDR3 sequences, with about 51% appearing a single time and 20% to 25% taken by the ten largest. With regard to this clonotype: Antigen: not known.

Trimming shortened V by 4 bases and J by 4 bases, and 10 bases separated the two germline ends. CDR3 length: 13 amino acids. Per germline, CDR1 SGDLS and CDR2 YYNGEE. Findings of the study overall: Since the PBMCs were unsorted, naive and antigen-experienced cells could not be conclusively compared. Estimated diversity, derived from one million T cells, was regarded as an underestimate.

The study drew donors from healthy Caucasian individuals in Russia aged roughly 6 to 100. V usage is TRBV9 and J usage is TRBJ2-3; D remains unclear. The receptor's source is a woman in her fifties or sixties in good health. Sequences were obtained from blood. CDR3 nucleotides: TGTGCCAGCAGCTCTACGGTGGCAGATACGCAGTATTTT. Protein product: CASSSTVADTQYF.